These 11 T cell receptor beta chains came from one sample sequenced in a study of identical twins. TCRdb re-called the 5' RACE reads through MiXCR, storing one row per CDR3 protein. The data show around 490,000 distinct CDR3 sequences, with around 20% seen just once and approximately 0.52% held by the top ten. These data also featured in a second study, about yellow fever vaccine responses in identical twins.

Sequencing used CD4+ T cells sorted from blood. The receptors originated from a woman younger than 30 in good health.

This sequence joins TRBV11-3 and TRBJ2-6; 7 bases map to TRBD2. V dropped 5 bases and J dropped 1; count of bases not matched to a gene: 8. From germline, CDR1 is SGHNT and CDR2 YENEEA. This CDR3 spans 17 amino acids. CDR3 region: CASSGSGGASGANVLTF. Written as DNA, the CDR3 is TGTGCCAGCAGCGGTTCGGGGGGTGCTTCTGGGGCCAACGTCCTGACTTTC.

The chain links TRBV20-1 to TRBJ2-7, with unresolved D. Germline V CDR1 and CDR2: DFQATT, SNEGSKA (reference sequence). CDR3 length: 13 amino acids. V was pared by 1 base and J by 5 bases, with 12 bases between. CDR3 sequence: CSARGLGKNEQYF. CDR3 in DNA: TGCAGTGCTAGAGGTTTGGGAAAAAACGAGCAGTACTTC.

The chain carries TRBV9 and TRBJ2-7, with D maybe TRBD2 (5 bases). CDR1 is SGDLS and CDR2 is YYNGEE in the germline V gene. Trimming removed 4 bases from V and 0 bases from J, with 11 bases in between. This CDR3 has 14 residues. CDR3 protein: CASSPQRDSYEQYF. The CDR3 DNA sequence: TGTGCCAGCAGCCCCCAGAGGGACTCCTACGAGCAGTACTTC.

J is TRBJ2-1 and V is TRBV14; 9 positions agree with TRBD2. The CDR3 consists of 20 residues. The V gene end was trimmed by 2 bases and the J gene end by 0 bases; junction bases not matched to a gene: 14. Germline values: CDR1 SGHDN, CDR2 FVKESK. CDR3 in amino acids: CASSQPGSSGIKSSYNEQFF. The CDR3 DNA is TGTGCCAGCAGCCAACCTGGGTCTAGCGGGATAAAGAGCTCCTACAATGAGCAGTTCTTC.

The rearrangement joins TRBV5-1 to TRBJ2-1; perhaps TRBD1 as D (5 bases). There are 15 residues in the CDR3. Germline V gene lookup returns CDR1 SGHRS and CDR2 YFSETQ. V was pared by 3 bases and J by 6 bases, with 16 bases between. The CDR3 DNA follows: TGCGCCAGCAGCTACTTAGGGGCTCGGTTCAATGAGCAGTTCTTC. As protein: CASSYLGARFNEQFF.

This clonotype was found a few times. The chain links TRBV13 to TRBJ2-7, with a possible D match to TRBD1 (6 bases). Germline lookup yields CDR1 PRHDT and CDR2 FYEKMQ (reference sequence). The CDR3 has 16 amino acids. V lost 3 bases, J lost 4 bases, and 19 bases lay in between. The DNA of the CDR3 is TGTGCCAGCAGCTTTAAGGACAGCCTGCCATCTTACGAGCAGTACTTC. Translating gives CASSFKDSLPSYEQYF.

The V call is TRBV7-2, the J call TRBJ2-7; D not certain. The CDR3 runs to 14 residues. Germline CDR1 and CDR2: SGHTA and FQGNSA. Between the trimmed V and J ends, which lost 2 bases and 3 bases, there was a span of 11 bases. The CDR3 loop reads CASSLRRTGYEQYF. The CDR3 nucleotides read TGTGCCAGCAGCTTAAGGAGAACCGGCTACGAGCAGTACTTC.

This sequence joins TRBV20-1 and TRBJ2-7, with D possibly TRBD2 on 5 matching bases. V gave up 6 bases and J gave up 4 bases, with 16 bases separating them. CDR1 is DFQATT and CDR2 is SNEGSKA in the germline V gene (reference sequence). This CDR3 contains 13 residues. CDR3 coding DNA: TGCAGTGCCCCGGGCAGGTCGGGGTACGAGCAGTACGTC. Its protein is CSAPGRSGYEQYV.

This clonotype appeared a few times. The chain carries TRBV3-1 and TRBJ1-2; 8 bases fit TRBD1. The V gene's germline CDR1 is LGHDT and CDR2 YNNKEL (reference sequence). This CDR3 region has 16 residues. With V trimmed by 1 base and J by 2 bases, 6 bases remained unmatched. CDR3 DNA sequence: TGTGCCAGCAGCCAAGTGCTTGACAGGGGAAACTATGGCTACACCTTC. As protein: CASSQVLDRGNYGYTF.

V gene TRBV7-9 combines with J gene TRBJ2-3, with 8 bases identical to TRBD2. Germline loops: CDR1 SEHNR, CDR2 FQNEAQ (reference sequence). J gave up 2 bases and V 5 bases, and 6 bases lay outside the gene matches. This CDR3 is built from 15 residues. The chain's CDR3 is CASSRASGSTDTQYF. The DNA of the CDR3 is TGTGCCAGCAGCCGCGCTAGCGGGTCCACAGATACGCAGTATTTT.

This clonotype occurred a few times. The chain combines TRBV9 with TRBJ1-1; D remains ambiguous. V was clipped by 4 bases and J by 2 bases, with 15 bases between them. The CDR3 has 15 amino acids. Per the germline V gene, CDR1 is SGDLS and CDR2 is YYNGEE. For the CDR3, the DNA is TGTGCCAGCAGCACCCAGACAAAAGCCAACACTGAAGCTTTCTTT. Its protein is CASSTQTKANTEAFF.